A single sample gave rise to the 25 T cell receptor beta chains below, sequenced in a study of a mutant IDH1 vaccine in newly diagnosed glioma. Assay: immunoSEQ multiplex PCR; the TCRdb copy retains only in-frame clones and omits some. Of tens of thousands of clones listed, 80% to 90% are singletons. Antigen specificity for these receptors is unknown. The time point was: week 5, during vaccination. Every single dose of the vaccine, 300 ug of mutant IDH1 20-mer peptide, came with topical imiquimod. The specimen comprised PBMCs, sampled from a glioma patient whose treatment included an IDH1 peptide vaccine. The receptors were gathered from a man aged 45-60 years with glioma.

The sample holds one count of this clone. CDR3 nucleotide sequence: TGTGCCAGCAGTGAAGCGGTGGAGTCCTCACCCCTCCACTTT. Its translation is CASSEAVESSPLHF. The gene calls are TRBV6-1 and TRBJ1-6; D is uncertain. The CDR3 extends over 14 amino acids. Trimming removed 0 bases at V and 10 bases at J, with 10 bases between. Per germline, CDR1 MNHNS and CDR2 SASEGT.

V usage is TRBV5-5 and J usage is TRBJ1-1, with TRBD1 matching 8 bases. The germline V gene encodes CDR1 SGHKS and CDR2 YYEKEE (reference sequence). V dropped 0 bases and J dropped 3; count of bases not matched to a gene: 4. The CDR3 covers 15 residues. The CDR3 DNA reads TGTGCCAGCAGCTTGGGGACAGGGTTGGACACTGAAGCTTTCTTT. Its translation: CASSLGTGLDTEAFF.

The V call is TRBV27, the J call TRBJ1-4, with unresolved D. Germline CDR1 reads MNHEY; CDR2 reads SMNVEV (reference sequence). The CDR3 is made up of 13 amino acids. V was cut by 2 bases and J by 6 bases, with 7 bases left in between. CDR3 bases: TGTGCCAGCAGTTTAGGAAGGGATGAAAAACTGTTTTTT. This gives the protein CASSLGRDEKLFF.

The chain links TRBV15 to TRBJ2-1; 8 bases are a match to TRBD1. V lost 5 bases to trimming and J lost 7 bases; unmatched junction nucleotides: 7. This CDR3 is 14 amino acids long. Germline assignment: CDR1 LNHNV and CDR2 YYDKDF (reference sequence). CDR3 sequence: CATSGRTGWNEQFF. DNA of the CDR3: TGTGCCACCAGCGGACGGACAGGGTGGAATGAGCAGTTCTTC.

This clone was seen once. The V and J genes are TRBV6-1 and TRBJ2-5; TRBD1 agrees at 9 bases. The V segment lost 6 bases and the J segment 5 bases; nucleotides outside the gene matches: 10. The CDR3 consists of 15 residues. Germline V gene sequence: CDR1 MNHNS, CDR2 SASEGT. As DNA, the CDR3 is TGTGCCAGCAGCCAGGGGACAGGGTCCTTGGAGACCCAGTACTTC. Its translation is CASSQGTGSLETQYF.

The chain has TRBV5-4 and TRBJ2-7; D could derive from TRBD1 or TRBD2 (7 bases each). From germline, CDR1 is SGHNT and CDR2 YYREEE (reference sequence). V was cut by 2 bases and J by 6 bases, with 15 bases left in between. This CDR3 spans 14 amino acids. The CDR3: CASSFRGGIREQYF. DNA for the CDR3: TGTGCCAGCAGCTTCAGGGGGGGGATTCGCGAGCAGTACTTC.

V and J are TRBV4-1 and TRBJ1-2, with 7 bases identical to TRBD1. From germline, CDR1 is MGHRA and CDR2 YSYEKL. The length of the CDR3 is 19 residues. The V segment lost 4 bases and the J segment 0 bases; nucleotides outside the gene matches: 17. Here the CDR3 reads CASSPHVRDSGIANYGYTF. The CDR3 DNA is TGCGCCAGCAGCCCCCATGTAAGGGACAGCGGAATAGCTAACTATGGCTACACCTTC.

The rearrangement links TRBV29-1 to TRBJ2-1, with 8 bases aligning to TRBD2. Germline CDR1 and CDR2: SQVTM and ANQGSEA. The CDR3 has 16 amino acids. J was trimmed by 8 bases and V by 0 bases; bases with no gene match: 12. Here the CDR3 DNA reads TGCAGCGTTGAAGAGGGGAGTAGCGGGAATATCTATGAGCAGTTCTTC. It is translated as CSVEEGSSGNIYEQFF.

This clone was observed a handful of times. The genes are TRBV6-6 and TRBJ1-4, with TRBD1 matching over 10 bases. From germline, CDR1 is MNHNY and CDR2 SVGAGI (reference sequence). The CDR3 sequence is 15 residues long. Trimming took 4 bases from V and 6 from J; bases not matched to a gene: 5. The CDR3 DNA sequence: TGTGCCAGCAGTTTCGGACAGGGGGGCGATGAAAAACTGTTTTTT. Protein product: CASSFGQGGDEKLFF.

The V call is TRBV19, the J call TRBJ1-5; D is ambiguous. V was shortened by 5 bases and J by 4 bases, with 6 bases between the two germline ends. The CDR3 contains 12 residues. The V gene's germline CDR1 is LNHDA and CDR2 SQIVND (reference sequence). In DNA, the CDR3 is TGTGCCAGTAGTGAAATTAATCAGCCCCAGCATTTT. Amino acid sequence: CASSEINQPQHF.

The CDR3 loop reads CASSLGQTGGEKLFF. CDR3 nucleotides: TGCGCCAGCAGCCTGGGACAGACGGGGGGTGAAAAACTGTTTTTT. J is TRBJ1-4 and V is TRBV5-1, with 7 nucleotides matching TRBD1. Trimming cost V 4 bases and J 7 bases; bases outside gene matches: 10. Germline V lookup: CDR1 SGHRS, CDR2 YFSETQ. This CDR3 comprises 15 residues.

This clone appeared a few times. V is TRBV7-9 and J is TRBJ2-5; TRBD2 matches 14 bases. The CDR3 length is 16 residues. V lost 5 bases to trimming and J lost 5 bases; unmatched junction nucleotides: 7. Per the germline V gene, CDR1 is SEHNR and CDR2 is FQNEAQ (reference sequence). The chain's CDR3 is CASSTTSGRAWETQYF. The CDR3 DNA reads as TGTGCCAGCAGCACGACTAGCGGGAGGGCCTGGGAGACCCAGTACTTC.

The V and J genes are TRBV7-8 and TRBJ2-7; tentative D call: TRBD2 (6 bases). Germline CDR1 SGHVS, CDR2 FQNEAQ. V was shortened by 6 bases and J by 0 bases, with 12 bases between the two germline ends. This CDR3 is 14 amino acids long. The chain's CDR3 is CASRVREGSYEQYF. In DNA form, the CDR3 reads TGTGCCAGCAGGGTGCGGGAAGGCTCCTACGAGCAGTACTTC.

This chain links TRBV6-6 with TRBJ1-1; no definite D call. Trimming removed 6 bases from V and 4 bases from J, with 9 bases in between. Germline V gene sequence: CDR1 MNHNY, CDR2 SVGAGI (reference sequence). This CDR3 region has 12 residues. The CDR3 region has the DNA TGTGCCAGCAGGCGCGGGAGCACTGAAGCTTTCTTT. Translated: CASRRGSTEAFF.

The V and J genes are TRBV14 and TRBJ2-7, with D unresolved. Germline V gives CDR1 SGHDN, CDR2 FVKESK. Trimming removed 4 bases from V and 6 bases from J, with 10 bases in between. This CDR3 has 12 amino acids. CDR3: CASSRFNREQYF. CDR3 bases: TGTGCCAGCAGCCGATTTAATCGCGAGCAGTACTTC.

The rearrangement links TRBV30 to TRBJ1-1, with D unclear. Germline V CDR1 and CDR2: GTSNPN, SVGIG (reference sequence). This CDR3 has 12 residues. V lost 3 bases, J lost 14 bases, and 19 bases lay in between. CDR3 DNA: TGTGCCTGGAGCGACCGCCTTGAAGGTGGGTTCTTT. Translated, it gives CAWSDRLEGGFF.

V is TRBV4-1 and J is TRBJ1-2; 10 bases match TRBD1. Trimming at V came to 2 bases and at J to 6 bases, leaving 9 bases not matched to a gene. Per the germline V gene, CDR1 is MGHRA and CDR2 is YSYEKL. This CDR3 is 16 amino acids long. CDR3 residues: CASSQPFLGTGDGYTF. In DNA, the CDR3 is TGCGCCAGCAGCCAACCGTTTTTAGGGACAGGGGATGGCTACACCTTC.

This clone came up a few times. The genes are TRBV19 and TRBJ1-2; tentatively, D is TRBD1 (5 bases). The CDR3 loop spans 11 amino acids. Trimming stripped 11 bases from V and 3 bases from J, with 10 bases between. Germline V gives CDR1 LNHDA, CDR2 SQIVND (reference sequence). This CDR3 is CAAGGHYGYTF. The CDR3 DNA follows: TGTGCCGCGGGGGGACACTATGGCTACACCTTC.

Notes on this clone: The junction departs from germline at one end; a sequencing error may be responsible. This chain joins TRBV29-1 and TRBJ2-1, with D possibly TRBD1 on 6 matching bases. Germline CDR1 and CDR2: SQVTM and ANQGSEA. CDR3 size: 16 residues. CDR3 DNA sequence: TGCAGCGTTAAGTGGGGCCGGGACATGGGGGACAATGAGCGGTTCTTC. This gives the protein CSVKWGRDMGDNERFF.

This clone came up a few times. The V and J genes are TRBV2 and TRBJ1-5, with D tentatively TRBD1 (6 bases). V lost 11 bases to trimming and J lost 3 bases, with 14 bases between them. The CDR3 extends over 13 amino acids. CDR1 is SNHLY and CDR2 is FYNNEI in the germline V gene. CDR3 bases: TGTGCCTCTGCGGGGGACAACAATCAGCCCCAGCATTTT. This codes for CASAGDNNQPQHF.

V usage is TRBV6-5 and J usage is TRBJ1-2; no definite D call. Trimming took off 8 bases at V and 6 bases at J, with 13 bases between the two ends. Germline values: CDR1 MNHEY, CDR2 SVGAGI. This CDR3 comprises 12 residues. The CDR3 protein is CASGSGSDGYTF. CDR3 nucleotide sequence: TGTGCCAGCGGTTCGGGTTCGGATGGCTACACCTTC.

V usage is TRBV9 and J usage is TRBJ1-3; tentatively, D is TRBD1 (5 bases). V lost 0 bases, J lost 0 bases, and 10 bases lay in between. Germline V gives CDR1 SGDLS, CDR2 YYNGEE. The CDR3 totals 16 residues. The CDR3, as DNA: TGTGCCAGCAGCGTAGAATCAGGGAACTCTGGAAACACCATATATTTT. It encodes CASSVESGNSGNTIYF.

With respect to this clone: The same CDR3 is also encoded by other DNA sequences in this sample. V and J are TRBV5-8 and TRBJ2-7, with D unresolved. Trimming removed 3 bases at V and 8 bases at J, with 12 bases between. The CDR3 has 12 amino acids. The germline gives CDR1 SGHTS, CDR2 YDEGEE. The CDR3 protein is CASSSAVIKQYF. DNA of the CDR3: TGTGCCAGCAGCTCGGCAGTCATCAAGCAGTACTTC.

The rearrangement joins TRBV14 to TRBJ2-7; 11 positions agree with TRBD1. Germline CDR1 and CDR2: SGHDN and FVKESK. J gave up 3 bases and V 7 bases, and 8 bases lay outside the gene matches. The CDR3 is made up of 15 amino acids. The CDR3 spells CASNAAGQGDYEQYF. The CDR3 nucleotides are TGTGCCAGCAACGCCGCGGGACAGGGGGACTACGAGCAGTACTTC.

The gene calls are TRBV5-6 and TRBJ1-1, with D perhaps TRBD1 (6 bases). The V gene's germline CDR1 is SGHDT and CDR2 YYEEEE. This CDR3 contains 12 residues. Trimming pared 2 bases from V and 8 bases from J, leaving 10 bases between. Here the CDR3 reads CASSFGQTEAFF. The CDR3 nucleotides are TGTGCCAGCAGCTTTGGACAGACCGAAGCTTTCTTT. Full variable domain (rest looked up from reference TRBV5-6 and TRBJ1-1): DAGVTQSPTHLIKTRGQQVTLRCSPKSGHDTVSWYQQALGQGPQFIFQYYEEEERQRGNFPDRFSGHQFPNYSSELNVNALLLGDSALYLCASSFGQTEAFFGQGTRLTVV.